These 21 T cell receptor beta chains came from one sample sequenced in a study of vaccination and CD4 T cells after COVID-19. The assay that was used to sequence DNA from cultured CD4+ T cells was the Oncomine TCR Beta short-read assay. From the PCR reads, TCRdb called clonotypes with MiXCR, one entry per CDR3 protein. The table records some 17,000 distinct CDR3 sequences, around 59% of them present only once. The antigens for these receptors are not known. This sample's treatment: 10-day PBMC culture with coronavirus spike peptide pools or control peptides (ViraFEST assay). Sample: CD4+ T cells from blood, cultured in vitro, taken after SARS-CoV-2 vaccination. These receptors originate from a human donor who had recovered from COVID-19.

CDR3 region: CATSRDRYEQFF. The DNA for the CDR3 is TGTGCCACCAGCAGAGATCGCTATGAGCAGTTCTTC. The chain recombines TRBV15 with TRBJ2-1, with unresolved D. Trimming pared 0 bases from V and 8 bases from J, leaving 5 bases between. CDR3 length: 12 amino acids. The germline V gene encodes CDR1 LNHNV and CDR2 YYDKDF (reference sequence). Filled out from reference TRBV15 and TRBJ2-1, the complete variable domain reads DAMVIQNPRYQVTQFGKPVTLSCSQTLNHNVMYWYQQKSSQAPKLLFHYYDKDFNNEADTPDNFQSRRPNTSFCFLDIRSPGLGDTAMYLCATSRDRYEQFFGPGTRLTVL.

This chain links TRBV7-2 with TRBJ1-3, with 10 nucleotides matching TRBD1. With V trimmed by 5 bases and J by 5 bases, 6 bases remained unmatched. Per germline, CDR1 SGHTA and CDR2 FQGNSA. CDR3 size: 15 residues. The CDR3 bases are TGTGCCAGCAGCGTCGGGACAGGGGTTCGAAACACCATATATTTT. Translation gives CASSVGTGVRNTIYF. Filled out from reference TRBV7-2 and TRBJ1-3, the complete variable domain reads GAGVSQSPSNKVTEKGKDVELRCDPISGHTALYWYRQSLGQGLEFLIYFQGNSAPDKSGLPSDRFSAERTGGSVSTLTIQRTQQEDSAVYLCASSVGTGVRNTIYFGEGSWLTVV.

The chain recombines TRBV7-9 with TRBJ1-6; 12 positions agree with TRBD1. This CDR3 spans 15 amino acids. Germline lookup yields CDR1 SEHNR and CDR2 FQNEAQ (reference sequence). V was pared by 1 base and J by 11 bases, with 3 bases of the junction left unmatched. Written as DNA, the CDR3 is TGTGCCAGCAGCTTAGGGGGACAGGGGGCTCCACCCCTCCACTTT. It codes for CASSLGGQGAPPLHF.

The chain combines TRBV5-4 with TRBJ2-7; TRBD2 matches 7 bases. Germline loops: CDR1 SGHNT, CDR2 YYREEE (reference sequence). There are 14 residues in the CDR3. V dropped 0 bases and J dropped 5; count of bases not matched to a gene: 5. The CDR3 reads CASSLGLAYDEQYF. The CDR3 DNA follows: TGTGCCAGCAGCTTGGGACTAGCATATGACGAGCAGTACTTC.

V is TRBV30 and J is TRBJ1-6; TRBD1 is a possible D gene (5 bases). The CDR3 has 13 amino acids. V dropped 3 bases and J dropped 8 bases, with 11 bases sitting between them. Germline values: CDR1 GTSNPN, CDR2 SVGIG (reference sequence). The CDR3 nucleotides are TGTGCCTGGAGGGGACGGTGGGATTCACCCCTCCACTTT. Translating gives CAWRGRWDSPLHF. The whole variable domain, remainder taken from reference TRBV30 and TRBJ1-6, is SQTIHQWPATLVQPVGSPLSLECTVEGTSNPNLYWYRQAAGRGLQLLFYSVGIGQISSEVPQNLSASRPQDRQFILSSKKLLLSDSGFYLCAWRGRWDSPLHFGNGTRLTVT.

This clonotype was observed a few times. The V gene is TRBV5-1, the J gene TRBJ1-5, with TRBD1 matching 7 bases. The CDR3 spans 14 residues. Germline CDR1 is SGHRS and CDR2 is YFSETQ. With V trimmed by 0 bases and J by 7 bases, 4 bases remained unmatched. DNA for the CDR3: TGCGCCAGCAGCTTGGATACAGGGGAACAGCCCCAGCATTTT. Amino acid sequence: CASSLDTGEQPQHF.

This chain links TRBV20-1 with TRBJ2-7; 11 bases are a match to TRBD2. The CDR3 has 15 residues. After removal of 3 bases from V and 8 bases from J, the junction contained 12 bases not matched to a gene. Germline assignment: CDR1 DFQATT and CDR2 SNEGSKA (reference sequence). CDR3 in amino acids: CSASPGGTSGGKQYF. CDR3 DNA sequence: TGCAGTGCTAGTCCTGGGGGCACTAGCGGGGGAAAGCAGTACTTC.

The V call is TRBV7-8, the J call TRBJ1-4, with D perhaps TRBD1 (5 bases). The CDR3 loop spans 15 amino acids. Germline CDR1 and CDR2: SGHVS and FQNEAQ. V lost 1 base to trimming and J lost 8 bases, with 14 bases between them. The chain's CDR3 is CASSLVPGAGEKLFF. The CDR3 nucleotides are TGTGCCAGCAGCTTAGTCCCCGGGGCTGGGGAAAAACTGTTTTTT.

The rearrangement uses TRBV6-2 or TRBV6-3 and TRBJ2-7; D unresolved. V was shortened by 3 bases and J by 2 bases, with 5 bases between the two germline ends. CDR3 length: 12 residues. Germline V gene lookup returns CDR1 MNHEY and CDR2 SVGEGT. In DNA, the CDR3 is TGTGCCAGCAGTTATGCAGCCTACGAGCAGTACTTC. Its translation is CASSYAAYEQYF.

This chain joins TRBV12-3 or TRBV12-4 and TRBJ1-1; unclear D gene. The CDR3 totals 12 residues. The V end lost 6 bases, the J end lost 7 bases, and 12 bases lay between the germline ends. The CDR3 DNA is TGTGCCAGCAGCCGAACGGAGATTGAAGCTTTCTTT. Translating gives CASSRTEIEAFF.

V gene TRBV2 combines with J gene TRBJ2-1; D call uncertain. The tail of the sequence fits TRBJ2-7 better, so the J call may be wrong. This CDR3 comprises 12 residues. Germline CDR1 is SNHLY and CDR2 is FYNNEI. The CDR3 sequence is CASSTISYEQYF. The CDR3 nucleotides are TGTGCCAGCAGCACTATTTCCTACGAGCAGTACTTC.

The chain links TRBV7-2 to TRBJ1-6; D call uncertain. Trimming pared 0 bases from V and 8 bases from J, leaving 5 bases between. Germline V gene sequence: CDR1 SGHTA, CDR2 FQGNSA. This CDR3 has 13 residues. In DNA form, the CDR3 reads TGTGCCAGCAGCTTAGCGACCGATTCACCCCTCCACTTT. As protein: CASSLATDSPLHF.

This sequence joins TRBV7-2 and TRBJ2-3, with D tentatively TRBD2 (6 bases). The CDR3 extends over 17 amino acids. Looked up from germline, CDR1 is SGHTA and CDR2 is FQGNSA. V lost 1 base and J lost 0, with 14 bases in between. CDR3 amino acids: CASSLGAGLGSTDTQYF. The CDR3 bases are TGTGCCAGCAGCTTAGGCGCGGGGTTGGGGAGCACAGATACGCAGTATTTT.

The chain combines TRBV11-2 with TRBJ1-4; TRBD1 agrees at 7 bases. Germline CDR1 is SGHAT and CDR2 is FQNNGV. This CDR3 contains 15 residues. J gave up 8 bases and V 5 bases, and 11 bases lay outside the gene matches. CDR3 amino acids: CASSVTGVGDEKLFF. The CDR3 region has the DNA TGTGCCAGCAGCGTAACAGGGGTGGGGGACGAAAAACTGTTTTTT.

The chain recombines TRBV19 with TRBJ2-5; D gene uncertain. With 3 bases removed from V and 2 bases from J, the gap between germline ends came to 7 bases. The CDR3 length is 13 residues. The germline V gene encodes CDR1 LNHDA and CDR2 SQIVND (reference sequence). CDR3: CASSIRTQETQYF. DNA of the CDR3: TGTGCCAGTAGTATCCGAACGCAAGAGACCCAGTACTTC.

This clonotype was found a few times. This chain joins TRBV7-8 and TRBJ1-2, with no clear D. This CDR3 region has 12 residues. CDR1 and CDR2 (germline): SGHVS, FQNEAQ. V shed 5 bases and J shed 5 bases, with 9 bases lying between them. The CDR3 DNA is TGTGCCAGCAGCCAGCATGGTTATGGCTACACCTTC. Translating it yields CASSQHGYGYTF.

This chain joins TRBV20-1 and TRBJ1-1, with D possibly matching TRBD1 (6 bases). This CDR3 contains 11 residues. The V gene's germline CDR1 is DFQATT and CDR2 SNEGSKA (reference sequence). Deletions cut 8 bases from V and 3 bases from J, with 10 bases between. DNA for the CDR3: TGCAGTCAACAGGGTGACACTGAAGCTTTCTTT. This codes for CSQQGDTEAFF.

This clonotype was seen more than once but under ten times. The V call is TRBV20-1, the J call TRBJ1-5; D is uncertain. There are 14 residues in the CDR3. Germline values: CDR1 DFQATT, CDR2 SNEGSKA (reference sequence). V was trimmed by 5 bases and J by 1 base, leaving 12 bases between them. The CDR3 bases are TGCAGTGCTTCGAGCGGACGGAGCAATCAGCCCCAGCATTTT. Translated: CSASSGRSNQPQHF.

This clonotype has just one count. This chain connects TRBV14 to TRBJ1-2; D uncertain. V shed 4 bases and J shed 1 base, with 10 bases lying between them. Germline V gives CDR1 SGHDN, CDR2 FVKESK. The CDR3 totals 14 residues. The CDR3: CASSPAVNNYGYTF. The CDR3 coding sequence is TGTGCCAGCAGCCCAGCGGTTAATAACTATGGCTACACCTTC.

The chain couples TRBV20-1 to TRBJ1-1, with D perhaps matching TRBD1 (6 bases). The germline CDR1 and CDR2 sequences are DFQATT and SNEGSKA (reference sequence). The CDR3 has 12 amino acids. V was pared by 6 bases and J by 4 bases, with 12 bases between. This CDR3 reads CSAFTGITEAFF. The CDR3 bases are TGCAGTGCATTCACAGGGATCACTGAAGCTTTCTTT.

The chain has TRBV27 and TRBJ1-2; D possibly corresponds to TRBD1 (6 bases). The CDR3 spans 15 residues. Germline V gives CDR1 MNHEY, CDR2 SMNVEV (reference sequence). V was pared by 4 bases and J by 2 bases, with 14 bases between. Written as DNA, the CDR3 is TGTGCCAGCAGTTCCGCGGACAGACCAAACTATGGCTACACCTTC. Its translation is CASSSADRPNYGYTF.